The next 13 T cell receptor beta chains were all read from a single sample in a study of read filtering for tumor transcriptome and immune sequencing. From 300 to 400 ng of RNA, a library with molecular barcoded alpha/delta and beta/gamma adaptors was made. Each CDR3 protein is one row after TCRdb ran MiXCR on the reads. The table lists tens of thousands of distinct CDR3 sequences, around 21% of them singletons. Sequenced input: a population of CD138-negative cells sorted from bone marrow. These receptors originate from a donor aged 40 or over with multiple myeloma.

This clonotype appeared many times. The chain uses TRBV7-3 and TRBJ2-1; 8 nucleotides match TRBD2. This CDR3 is 14 amino acids long. The V gene end was trimmed by 0 bases and the J gene end by 6 bases; junction bases not matched to a gene: 1. CDR1 is SGHTA, CDR2 FQGTGA, per germline. The CDR3 nucleotides read TGTGCCAGCAGCTTAACCAGCGGGGGCAATGAGCAGTTCTTC. This gives the protein CASSLTSGGNEQFF.

This clonotype was detected many times. V is TRBV12-3 or TRBV12-4 and J is TRBJ2-3; D not certain. V was shortened by 7 bases and J by 3 bases, with 8 bases between the two germline ends. This CDR3 region has 12 residues. Here the CDR3 DNA reads TGTGCCAGCACCTTAGGGACAGATACGCAGTATTTT. Amino acid sequence: CASTLGTDTQYF.

For this clonotype: This may be a read error, as it is one base from a much larger clone. V is TRBV3-1 and J is TRBJ1-5; D may be TRBD1 (5 bases). There are 15 residues in the CDR3. V lost 1 base and J 3 bases, leaving 10 bases between the germline ends. CDR1 and CDR2 from the germline V gene are LGHDT and YNNKEL (reference sequence). The CDR3 spells CASSQGGGYNQPQHF. The CDR3 coding sequence is TGTGCCAGCAGCCAAGGGGGGGGGTACAATCAGCCCCAGCATTTT.

A word on this clonotype: A much more abundant neighbour one base away suggests this may be a read error. The chain is built from TRBV2 and TRBJ1-5; D is uncertain. Per germline, CDR1 SNHLY and CDR2 FYNNEI. CDR3 length: 14 amino acids. As DNA, the CDR3 is TGTGCCAGCAGTGAGGGGAATAGCAATCAGCCCCGGCATTTT. Encoded protein: CASSEGNSNQPRHF.

This clonotype was counted ten times or more. The CDR3 loop reads CAYGAASSSGANVLTF. CDR3 DNA sequence: TGTGCATACGGGGCAGCCTCCAGCTCTGGGGCCAACGTCCTGACTTTC. The genes are TRBV12-3 or TRBV12-4 and TRBJ2-6; D is possibly TRBD1 or TRBD2 (5 bases each). There are 16 residues in the CDR3.

This clonotype was seen at least ten times. The genes are TRBV5-4 and TRBJ2-3, with D unclear. The CDR3 consists of 14 residues. V was trimmed by 1 base and J by 6 bases, leaving 12 bases between them. CDR1 and CDR2 (germline): SGHNT, YYREEE (reference sequence). CDR3 region: CASSLTSSSDTQYF. The DNA for the CDR3 is TGTGCCAGCAGCTTGACCTCCTCGTCCGATACGCAGTATTTT. The full variable domain, its missing parts supplied by reference TRBV5-4 and TRBJ2-3, is ETGVTQSPTHLIKTRGQQVTLRCSSQSGHNTVSWYQQALGQGPQFIFQYYREEENGRGNFPPRFSGLQFPNYSSELNVNALELDDSALYLCASSLTSSSDTQYFGPGTRLTVL.

This clonotype turned up a few times. V and J are TRBV12-3 or TRBV12-4 and TRBJ2-1, with D tentatively TRBD2 (6 bases). Deletions cut 6 bases from V and 3 bases from J, with 21 bases between. The CDR3 length is 17 residues. For the CDR3, the DNA is TGTGCCAGCAGCCCAGTGAGGCTGTCGGGACTCTACAATGAGCAGTTCTTC. This gives the protein CASSPVRLSGLYNEQFF.

The V call is TRBV5-4, the J call TRBJ1-5; TRBD1 aligns across 9 bases. The CDR3 is 14 residues long. The germline V gene encodes CDR1 SGHNT and CDR2 YYREEE (reference sequence). The V and J ends lost 2 bases and 7 bases, in that order; junction bases with no gene match: 4. This chain's CDR3 is CASSLQGARQPQHF. The CDR3 DNA sequence: TGTGCCAGCAGCTTACAGGGGGCTCGGCAGCCCCAGCATTTT. Drawing the rest from reference TRBV5-4 and TRBJ1-5, the complete variable domain is ETGVTQSPTHLIKTRGQQVTLRCSSQSGHNTVSWYQQALGQGPQFIFQYYREEENGRGNFPPRFSGLQFPNYSSELNVNALELDDSALYLCASSLQGARQPQHFGDGTRLSIL.

Remarks on this clonotype: A read error may account for a junction end that differs from germline. This chain uses TRBV20-1 with TRBJ2-3; D is undetermined. In germline, CDR1 is DFQATT, CDR2 SNEGSKA (reference sequence). This CDR3 is 15 amino acids long. The CDR3 sequence is CSARGVKHPPDTQYF. The DNA of the CDR3 is TGCAGTGCTAGAGGTGTTAAGCACCCTCCAGATACGCAATATTTT.

This clonotype occurred many times. For the CDR3, the DNA is TGCAGTACCCAACAGGGGACCTACGAGCAGTACTTC. The encoded protein is CSTQQGTYEQYF. The V and J genes are TRBV20-1 and TRBJ2-7, with 7 bases matching TRBD1. V dropped 8 bases and J dropped 2; count of bases not matched to a gene: 6. This CDR3 is built from 12 residues. Germline CDR1 and CDR2: DFQATT and SNEGSKA (reference sequence).

The rearrangement joins TRBV12-3 or TRBV12-4 to TRBJ1-1; D is uncertain. Trimming took off 4 bases at V and 2 bases at J, with 11 bases between the two ends. The CDR3 covers 14 residues. Here the CDR3 DNA reads TGTGCCAGCAGTTCCGGACTGATAAACACTGAAGCTTTCTTT. Amino acids: CASSSGLINTEAFF.

The genes are TRBV7-2 and TRBJ2-3, with 8 nucleotides matching TRBD2. Looked up from germline, CDR1 is SGHTA and CDR2 is FQGNSA. The CDR3 covers 16 residues. Trimming at V came to 2 bases and at J to 6 bases, leaving 10 bases not matched to a gene. The CDR3 bases are TGTGCCAGCAGCTTAAAGTCGGGGGGGGTTTCGGATACGCAGTATTTT. It is translated as CASSLKSGGVSDTQYF.

This rearrangement joins TRBV10-3 to TRBJ2-1; maybe TRBD1 (6 bases). This CDR3 spans 14 amino acids. The germline CDR1 and CDR2 sequences are ENHRY and SYGVKD. V was trimmed by 4 bases and J by 2 bases, leaving 9 bases between them. The CDR3 sequence is CAISGGGTYNEQFF. DNA of the CDR3: TGTGCCATCAGTGGAGGGGGAACCTACAATGAGCAGTTCTTC.